The rows below give T cell receptor beta chains drawn from one sample of a study of T cells in Graves' hyperthyroidism and ophthalmopathy. TCRdb called the multiplex PCR reads again in MiXCR, with one record for every CDR3 protein. This table has roughly 360,000 distinct CDR3 sequences, roughly 14% appearing once. What was sequenced was blood. The receptors shown here come from a man under 40 with Graves' hyperthyroidism that later progressed to Graves' ophthalmopathy. Each CDR3 is given with its conserved first and last residue. The D gene is left open where the match is weak. Not all rows give a size; the values are once, few, many and, for expanded clones, a class.

.,few,TRBV12-3/TRBV12-4,TRBJ2-1,CASSFGGHNEQFF,TGTGCCAGCAGTTTCGGGGGACACAATGAGCAGTTCTTC
TRBD2,many,TRBV11-2,TRBJ2-3,CASSFLGGAVTQYF,TGTGCCAGCAGCTTTCTGGGAGGGGCCGTTACGCAGTATTTT
TRBD1,.,TRBV5-1,TRBJ1-4,CASSYRQGLNEKLFF,TGCGCCAGCAGCTACCGACAGGGCCTTAATGAAAAGCTGTTTTTT
.,many,TRBV28,TRBJ2-7,CASSFRGTYEQYF,TGTGCCAGCAGTTTTCGGGGAACCTACGAGCAGTACTTC
TRBD1,few,TRBV7-8,TRBJ1-2,CASSLDFSDRVGYTF,TGTGCCAGCAGCTTAGATTTTTCGGACAGGGTGGGCTACACCTTC
.,.,TRBV29-1,TRBJ1-2,CSVEVLTDNNCGYTF,TGCAGCGTTGAAGTCTTGACGGATAATAACTGTGGCTACACCTTC
.,once,TRBV29-1,TRBJ2-1,CSVRGWGNEQFF,TGCAGCGTTCGAGGGTGGGGCAATGAGCAGTTCTTC
.,many,TRBV11-2,TRBJ2-2,CASSLIDWGGELFF,TGTGCCAGCAGCTTAATAGATTGGGGCGGGGAGCTGTTTTTT
.,few,TRBV6-1,TRBJ2-7,CASSEAPTGRAYEQYF,TGTGCCAGCAGTGAAGCCCCTACAGGGAGGGCCTACGAGCAGTACTTC
TRBD2,many,TRBV28,TRBJ2-5,CASSSPGTSYYGETQYF,TGTGCCAGCAGTTCGCCTGGGACTAGCTATTATGGGGAGACCCAGTACTTC
.,.,TRBV12-3/TRBV12-4,TRBJ2-5,CASSPPWLPDGLQETQYF,TGTGCCAGCTCACCCCCATGGCTCCCGGATGGCCTTCAAGAGACCCAGTACTTC
TRBD1,many,TRBV11-2,TRBJ2-5,CASSARDRGEETQYF,TGTGCCAGCAGCGCCCGGGACAGGGGTGAGGAGACCCAGTACTTC
.,few,TRBV7-7,TRBJ1-4,CASSRALGEKLFF,TGTGCTAGCAGCAGGGCCTTAGGGGAAAAACTGTTTTTT
.,many,TRBV5-5,TRBJ1-2,CASSLVGITSPSYTF,TGTGCCAGCAGCTTGGTAGGGATAACGTCTCCCAGCTACACCTTC
.,few,TRBV6-4,TRBJ2-7,CACSEVSVTYEQYF,TGTGCCTGCAGTGAGGTATCAGTAACCTACGAGCAGTACTTC
.,few,TRBV27,TRBJ2-3,CATSGQGFTDTQYF,TGTGCCACATCGGGGCAGGGGTTCACAGATACGCAGTATTTT
.,many,TRBV10-3,TRBJ1-5,CATSVVGSNQPQHF,TGTGCCACCTCTGTGGTGGGAAGCAATCAGCCCCAGCATTTT
TRBD1,.,TRBV2,TRBJ2-7,CASNIDRDGEQYF,TGTGCCAGCAATATCGACAGGGATGGCGAGCAGTACTTC
.,.,TRBV19,TRBJ2-7,CASSAHWMAEQYF,TGTGCCAGTAGTGCGCATTGGATGGCCGAGCAGTACTTC
.,few,TRBV20-1,TRBJ1-1,CSANGGTEAFF,TGCAGTGCTAACGGTGGGACTGAAGCTTTCTTT
.,few,TRBV6-6,TRBJ1-3,CASSYPQTEGNTIYF,TGTGCCAGCAGTTACCCTCAGACGGAGGGAAACACCATATATTTT
.,few,TRBV7-9,TRBJ2-7,CASSLVGNRIYEQYF,TGTGCCAGCAGCTTAGTCGGGAATAGAATCTACGAGCAGTACTTC
TRBD1,.,TRBV24-1,TRBJ1-5,CATSDFQPDRVNQYSNQPQHF,TGTGCCACCAGTGATTTCCAGCCCGACAGGGTCAATCAATATAGCAATCAGCCCCAGCATTTT
.,many,TRBV27,TRBJ1-6,CASSQGSYNSPLHF,TGTGCCAGCAGCCAGGGTTCCTATAATTCACCCCTCCACTTT
.,many,TRBV7-6,TRBJ1-6,CASSLLSRGDSPLHF,TGTGCCAGCAGCTTACTCTCCAGGGGAGATTCACCCCTCCACTTT
.,.,TRBV7-3,TRBJ2-3,CASSASLGDTQYF,TGTGCCAGCAGTGCCTCCCTTGGGGATACGCAGTATTTT
.,many,TRBV10-1,TRBJ2-3,CASSTRTDTQYF,TGCGCCAGCAGTACGCGAACAGATACGCAGTATTTT
.,many,TRBV16,TRBJ1-4,CASSQSGRGAEKLFF,TGTGCCAGCAGCCAATCAGGCAGGGGAGCAGAAAAACTGTTTTTT
.,many,TRBV6-2/TRBV6-3,TRBJ1-4,CASSYSAGRSNEKLFF,TGTGCCAGCAGTTACTCTGCGGGGAGGAGTAATGAAAAACTGTTTTTT
.,many,TRBV7-9,TRBJ2-7,CASSLSAGSYEQYF,TGTGCCAGCAGCTTATCCGCAGGCTCCTACGAGCAGTACTTC
TRBD2,many,TRBV28,TRBJ2-1,CASSITGLAGYEQFF,TGTGCCAGCAGTATAACGGGACTAGCCGGGTATGAGCAGTTCTTC
.,few,TRBV12-3/TRBV12-4,TRBJ1-4,CASSFGSGGEKLFF,TGTGCCAGCAGTTTTGGCAGCGGTGGTGAAAAACTGTTTTTT
.,few,TRBV5-1,TRBJ2-1,CASSFPITDRPNEQFF,TGCGCCAGCAGCTTTCCTATCACTGACAGGCCCAATGAGCAGTTCTTC
.,many,TRBV14,TRBJ1-2,CASSQGGPTYGYTF,TGTGCCAGCAGCCAAGGAGGGCCTACCTATGGCTACACCTTC
TRBD1,few,TRBV19,TRBJ1-5,CAGIGTGGYQPQHF,TGTGCCGGAATCGGGACAGGGGGGTATCAGCCCCAGCATTTT
TRBD1,many,TRBV2,TRBJ1-2,CASSLRNRGGGYTF,TGTGCCAGCAGTCTAAGAAACAGGGGAGGTGGCTACACCTTC
.,many,TRBV30,TRBJ1-1,CAWSVQGWAEAFF,TGTGCCTGGAGTGTACAGGGTTGGGCTGAAGCTTTCTTT
.,many,TRBV10-2,TRBJ1-1,CASSETDAARTAFF,TGCGCCAGCAGTGAGACCGACGCGGCGCGGACAGCTTTCTTT
.,few,TRBV20-1,TRBJ1-3,CSARDPGLRQPRSGNTIYF,TGCAGTGCTAGAGATCCAGGTCTCCGACAGCCCCGCTCTGGAAACACCATATATTTT
TRBD2,.,TRBV7-9,TRBJ2-3,CASSLPGGADTQYF,TGTGCCAGCAGCTTACCCGGGGGGGCCGATACGCAGTATTTT
TRBD2,many,TRBV4-1,TRBJ2-5,CASSLPTSGGPRGETQYF,TGCGCCAGCAGCCTACCGACTAGCGGGGGGCCTCGTGGGGAGACCCAGTACTTC
.,many,TRBV28,TRBJ1-5,CASSLAGGLGQPQHF,TGTGCCAGCAGTTTAGCGGGGGGATTGGGTCAGCCCCAGCATTTT
TRBD1,.,TRBV6-4,TRBJ1-5,CASRLSGTANQPQHF,TGTGCCAGCCGACTTTCCGGGACAGCAAATCAGCCCCAGCATTTT
.,.,TRBV29-1,TRBJ1-2,CSVDGEAADGYTF,TGCAGCGTTGACGGGGAAGCGGCTGATGGCTACACCTTC
TRBD2,many,TRBV12-3/TRBV12-4,TRBJ2-5,CASSLLAGGPETQYF,TGTGCCAGCAGTTTACTAGCGGGGGGGCCGGAGACCCAGTACTTC
.,many,TRBV12-5,TRBJ2-3,CASGLGSGDTQYF,TGTGCTAGTGGTTTAGGGTCGGGAGATACGCAGTATTTT
TRBD1,.,TRBV27,TRBJ1-2,CASSLSGQDYGYTF,TGTGCCAGCAGTTTATCCGGACAGGACTATGGCTACACCTTC
.,few,TRBV14,TRBJ1-6,CASSHERRGSYNSPLHF,TGTGCCAGCAGCCATGAAAGGAGGGGCTCCTATAATTCACCCCTCCACTTT
TRBD2,many,TRBV28,TRBJ2-3,CASSLFRLAGGSTLPDTQYF,TGTGCCAGCAGTTTATTCCGACTAGCGGGGGGATCTACTCTCCCAGATACGCAGTATTTT
TRBD1,many,TRBV28,TRBJ2-2,CASSSYRGLVGELFF,TGTGCCAGCAGTTCTTACAGGGGGCTTGTCGGGGAGCTGTTTTTT
.,.,TRBV3-1,TRBJ1-3,CASRQYRVSGNTIYF,TGTGCCAGCAGGCAATACAGGGTCTCTGGAAACACCATATATTTT
.,many,TRBV5-1,TRBJ1-1,CASNTDGNTEAFF,TGCGCCAGCAATACCGACGGGAACACTGAAGCTTTCTTT
.,many,TRBV7-9,TRBJ2-1,CASSLLGAFFNEQFF,TGTGCCAGCAGCTTATTAGGAGCCTTCTTCAATGAGCAGTTCTTC
TRBD2,.,TRBV30,TRBJ2-1,CAWTPSGGGNEQFF,TGTGCCTGGACGCCTAGCGGTGGGGGCAATGAGCAGTTCTTC
.,many,TRBV7-2,TRBJ2-2,CAKTGRPSTGELFF,TGTGCCAAGACGGGACGCCCAAGCACCGGGGAGCTGTTTTTT
.,many,TRBV19,TRBJ1-1,CASSARGLYTEAFF,TGTGCCAGTAGTGCGAGGGGACTATACACTGAAGCTTTCTTT
.,.,TRBV12-5,TRBJ1-1,CASGLITTGYEAFF,TGTGCTAGTGGTTTGATAACGACAGGATATGAAGCTTTCTTT
.,many,TRBV6-1,TRBJ1-1,CASSEAGQKNTEAFF,TGTGCCAGCAGTGAAGCGGGGCAGAAAAACACTGAAGCTTTCTTT
.,.,TRBV3-1,TRBJ1-5,CASSQGPTRGLGQPQHF,TGTGCCAGCAGCCAAGGCCCTACTAGAGGGTTAGGGCAGCCCCAGCATTTT